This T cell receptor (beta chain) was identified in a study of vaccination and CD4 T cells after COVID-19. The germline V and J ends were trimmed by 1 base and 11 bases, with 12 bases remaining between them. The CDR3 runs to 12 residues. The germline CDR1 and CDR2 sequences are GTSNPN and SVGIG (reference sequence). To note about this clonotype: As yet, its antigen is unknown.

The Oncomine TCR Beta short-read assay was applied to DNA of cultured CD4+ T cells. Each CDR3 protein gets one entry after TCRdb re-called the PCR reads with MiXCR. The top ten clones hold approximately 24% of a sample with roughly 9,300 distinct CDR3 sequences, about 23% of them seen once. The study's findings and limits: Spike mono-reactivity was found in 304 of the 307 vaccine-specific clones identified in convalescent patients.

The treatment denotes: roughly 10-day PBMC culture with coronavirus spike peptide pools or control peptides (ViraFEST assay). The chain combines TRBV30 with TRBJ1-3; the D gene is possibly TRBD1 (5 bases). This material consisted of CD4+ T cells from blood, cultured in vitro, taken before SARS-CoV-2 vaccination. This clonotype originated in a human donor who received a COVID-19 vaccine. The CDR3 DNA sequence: TGTGCCTGGAGTGAAGGGGCGCAGGCCATATATTTT. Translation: CAWSEGAQAIYF.